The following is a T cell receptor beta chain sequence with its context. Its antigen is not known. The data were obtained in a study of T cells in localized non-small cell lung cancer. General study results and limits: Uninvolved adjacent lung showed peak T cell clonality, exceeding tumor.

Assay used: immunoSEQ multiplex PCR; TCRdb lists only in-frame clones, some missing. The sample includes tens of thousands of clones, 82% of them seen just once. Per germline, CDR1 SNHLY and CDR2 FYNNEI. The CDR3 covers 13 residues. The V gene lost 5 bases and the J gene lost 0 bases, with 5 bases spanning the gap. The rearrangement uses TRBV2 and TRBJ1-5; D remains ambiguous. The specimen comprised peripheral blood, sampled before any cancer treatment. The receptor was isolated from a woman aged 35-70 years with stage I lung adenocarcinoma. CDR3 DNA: TGTGCCAGCAGTTTAAATAGCAATCAGCCCCAGCATTTT. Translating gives CASSLNSNQPQHF.